The present TCR beta chain was sequenced within a study of blood T cell repertoires in COVID-19. The data were produced by immunoSEQ multiplex PCR, yet TCRdb's version contains in-frame clones alone and is incomplete. The data show about 270,000 clones, approximately 90% seen once. CDR1 is SGDLS and CDR2 is YYNGEE in the germline V gene. The CDR3 runs to 16 residues. Trimming removed 0 bases from V and 2 bases from J, with 14 bases in between. This clone was seen a single time. Participant reports of clinical history set cohort assignment. The sequenced sample consisted of PBMCs or T cells enriched from blood (not recorded which). This TCR was recovered from a woman aged 18-29 years who had recovered from COVID-19. This chain joins TRBV9 and TRBJ1-2; TRBD1 is a possible D gene (5 bases). In nucleotides, the CDR3 is TGTGCCAGCAGCGTAGCGTCGACAGAGCTAAACTATGGCTACACCTTC. It encodes CASSVASTELNYGYTF.